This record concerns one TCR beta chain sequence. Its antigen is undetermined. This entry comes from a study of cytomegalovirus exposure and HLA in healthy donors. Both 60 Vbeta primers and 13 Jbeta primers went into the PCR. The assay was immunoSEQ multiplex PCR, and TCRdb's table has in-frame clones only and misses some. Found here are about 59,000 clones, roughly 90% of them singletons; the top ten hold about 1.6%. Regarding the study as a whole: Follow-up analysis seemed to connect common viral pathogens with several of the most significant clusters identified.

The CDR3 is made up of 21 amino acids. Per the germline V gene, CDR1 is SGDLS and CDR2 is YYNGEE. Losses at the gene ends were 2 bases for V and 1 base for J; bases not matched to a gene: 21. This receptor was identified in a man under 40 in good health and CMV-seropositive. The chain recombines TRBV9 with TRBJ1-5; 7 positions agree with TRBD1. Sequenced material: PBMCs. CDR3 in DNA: TGTGCCAGCAGCGTCCAAAAAATAGGACAGGCAATCGCGTTGAGCAATCAGCCCCAGCATTTT. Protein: CASSVQKIGQAIALSNQPQHF.